Listed here are 20 T cell receptor beta chains from one sample, sequenced in a study of T cell responses to AZD1222 COVID-19 vaccine. Produced via immunoSEQ multiplex PCR; TCRdb's table is partial and in-frame only. The sample holds under 95,000 clones, more than 75% seen once. This sample comprised peripheral blood, obtained on day 0 of AZD1222 vaccination. These receptor sequences come from an adult in good health.

The chain combines TRBV19 with TRBJ2-5, with D possibly being TRBD2 (5 bases). The germline V and J ends were trimmed by 5 bases and 4 bases, with 14 bases remaining between them. The CDR3 length is 14 residues. Germline CDR1 LNHDA, CDR2 SQIVND (reference sequence). The CDR3 DNA sequence: TGTGCCAGTAGTCTCGAGGGTTGGGGAGAGACCCAGTACTTC. Protein sequence: CASSLEGWGETQYF.

The chain combines TRBV29-1 with TRBJ1-2, with 9 bases identical to TRBD1. The germline V gene has CDR1 SQVTM and CDR2 ANQGSEA. V was pared by 6 bases and J by 8 bases, with 4 bases of the junction left unmatched. CDR3 size: 11 residues. DNA of the CDR3: TGCAGCGTGGGACAGGGCGTCGGCTACACCTTC. It yields the protein CSVGQGVGYTF.

This chain connects TRBV7-9 to TRBJ2-7, with TRBD1 matching 9 bases. The J segment lost 3 bases and the V segment lost 5 bases, leaving 14 bases of the junction unmatched. Germline V gene sequence: CDR1 SEHNR, CDR2 FQNEAQ (reference sequence). There are 17 residues in the CDR3. CDR3 nucleotides: TGTGCCAGCAGCCCAGCGGATTCCGGGACAGGGTTCTACGAGCAGTACTTC. Its protein is CASSPADSGTGFYEQYF.

The chain is built from TRBV5-1 and TRBJ2-7; D is uncertain. This CDR3 is built from 14 residues. V lost 2 bases and J lost 0, with 9 bases in between. Germline V lookup: CDR1 SGHRS, CDR2 YFSETQ. The CDR3 DNA is TGCGCCAGCAGCTTTCAGACAAGCTCCTACGAGCAGTACTTC. Its protein product is CASSFQTSSYEQYF.

As to this clone: Distinct nucleotide sequences in the sample also encode this CDR3. The CDR3 nucleotides are TGTGCCAGCAGCCCAAGGGACAGCTCCTACAATGAGCAGTTCTTC. This codes for CASSPRDSSYNEQFF. This chain links TRBV9 with TRBJ2-1; 7 bases line up with TRBD1. The trim removed 4 bases at V and 0 bases at J, leaving 4 bases unmatched. Germline CDR1 and CDR2: SGDLS and YYNGEE. This CDR3 is built from 15 residues.

The chain has TRBV7-2 and TRBJ2-3, with 7 bases aligning to TRBD2. The CDR3 totals 16 residues. Germline trimming cut 1 base from V and 1 base from J; bases unmatched to any gene: 5. Germline loops: CDR1 SGHTA, CDR2 FQGNSA. CDR3 in amino acids: CASSLVQRGGTDTQYF. The CDR3 DNA reads as TGTGCCAGCAGCTTAGTCCAGCGGGGCGGCACAGATACGCAGTATTTT.

This chain links TRBV28 with TRBJ2-7, with a tentative D call TRBD1 (6 bases). CDR1 is MDHEN and CDR2 is SYDVKM in the germline V gene. Trimming took 10 bases from V and 6 from J, leaving 16 bases between them. CDR3 length: 12 amino acids. The CDR3: CATYRDRGEQYF. CDR3 nucleotide sequence: TGTGCCACCTACAGGGATCGCGGCGAGCAGTACTTC. The full variable domain, rest sourced from reference TRBV28 and TRBJ2-7, is DVKVTQSSRYLVKRTGEKVFLECVQDMDHENMFWYRQDPGLGLRLIYFSYDVKMKEKGDIPEGYSVSREKKERFSLILESASTNQTSMYLCATYRDRGEQYFGPGTRLTVT.

In this sample, this clone turned up once. This chain connects TRBV5-4 to TRBJ2-1; TRBD1 might be the D (5 bases). Germline values: CDR1 SGHNT, CDR2 YYREEE (reference sequence). This CDR3 region has 12 residues. The ends were cut back, 4 bases at V and 5 bases at J, with 7 bases in the middle. The CDR3: CASSRQNNEQFF. CDR3 sequence (DNA): TGTGCCAGCAGCCGACAGAACAATGAGCAGTTCTTC.

V gene TRBV5-6 combines with J gene TRBJ1-4; no firm D call. The ends were cut back, 0 bases at V and 3 bases at J, with 6 bases in the middle. Germline lookup yields CDR1 SGHDT and CDR2 YYEEEE. The CDR3 spans 14 residues. The CDR3 loop reads CASSLGSPNEKLFF. DNA of the CDR3: TGTGCCAGCAGCTTGGGCTCGCCTAATGAAAAACTGTTTTTT.

The chain carries TRBV29-1 and TRBJ1-2; 9 bases match TRBD1. With V trimmed by 3 bases and J by 5 bases, 7 bases remained unmatched. Germline assignment: CDR1 SQVTM and CDR2 ANQGSEA. The CDR3 has 14 residues. The CDR3 is CSVDFSGTGYGYTF. In nucleotides, the CDR3 is TGCAGCGTTGATTTCTCCGGGACAGGGTATGGCTACACCTTC.

This rearrangement joins TRBV10-2 to TRBJ2-1; D perhaps matches TRBD1 (8 bases). The germline gives CDR1 WSHSY, CDR2 SAAADI. Trimming took off 5 bases at V and 7 bases at J, with 18 bases between the two ends. The CDR3 has 15 amino acids. The CDR3 bases are TGCGCCAGCAGTAGCCTCGACAGGGGAGGGAATGAGCAGTTCTTC. As protein: CASSSLDRGGNEQFF.

The V gene is TRBV5-8, the J gene TRBJ2-7; D is perhaps TRBD1 (6 bases). Germline CDR1 is SGHTS and CDR2 is YDEGEE. The V gene lost 5 bases and the J gene lost 4 bases, with 16 bases spanning the gap. CDR3 length: 14 residues. DNA of the CDR3: TGTGCCAGCAGGGGCAGGGGATCGGGGTACGAGCAGTACTTC. Amino acid sequence: CASRGRGSGYEQYF. Drawing the rest from reference TRBV5-8 and TRBJ2-7, the complete variable domain is EAGVTQSPTHLIKTRGQQATLRCSPISGHTSVYWYQQALGLGLQFLLWYDEGEERNRGNFPPRFSGRQFPNYSSELNVNALELEDSALYLCASRGRGSGYEQYFGPGTRLTVT.

The genes are TRBV3-1 (or the pseudogene TRBV3-2) and TRBJ1-6; D ambiguous. The CDR3 runs to 15 residues. Germline CDR1 reads LGHDT; CDR2 reads YNNKEL (reference sequence). With 1 base removed from V and 9 bases from J, the gap between germline ends came to 13 bases. The CDR3 DNA reads TGTGCCAGCAGCCAAGCCCCCGGGAGCAGTTCACCCCTCCACTTT. Amino acids: CASSQAPGSSSPLHF.

This chain uses TRBV28 with TRBJ2-1; 9 positions match TRBD1. Germline V gene lookup returns CDR1 MDHEN and CDR2 SYDVKM. Trimming at V came to 1 base and at J to 4 bases, leaving 2 bases not matched to a gene. There are 15 residues in the CDR3. CDR3 sequence: CASSLLDRGYNEQFF. The CDR3 DNA follows: TGTGCCAGCAGTTTATTGGACAGGGGATACAATGAGCAGTTCTTC.

CDR3 sequence (DNA): TGCGCCAGCAGCCAAGATCAAGCGGGAGGGAGTGAGCAGTACTTC. Its translation: CASSQDQAGGSEQYF. The V and J genes are TRBV4-1 and TRBJ2-7; TRBD2 matches at 10 bases. V lost 0 bases, J lost 7 bases, and 6 bases stayed unmatched. The CDR3 is 15 residues long. In germline, CDR1 is MGHRA, CDR2 YSYEKL.

This clone has only one observation. The genes are TRBV9 and TRBJ1-2, with D maybe TRBD1 (6 bases). The length of the CDR3 is 14 residues. Germline V gives CDR1 SGDLS, CDR2 YYNGEE. Between the trimmed V and J ends, which lost 4 bases and 5 bases, there was a span of 15 bases. The CDR3 loop is CASSQGQTMYGYTF. DNA of the CDR3: TGTGCCAGCAGCCAAGGACAGACCATGTATGGCTACACCTTC.

This sequence joins TRBV4-1 and TRBJ2-7, with 10 bases matching TRBD1. Germline lookup yields CDR1 MGHRA and CDR2 YSYEKL. V lost 2 bases to trimming and J lost 6 bases; unmatched junction nucleotides: 10. CDR3 length: 16 residues. The CDR3 DNA sequence: TGCGCCAGCAGCCAACCGGAGACAGGGGGCAAAGGCGAGCAGTACTTC. Translation: CASSQPETGGKGEQYF.

The chain couples TRBV2 to TRBJ1-2, with D uncertain. The germline CDR1 and CDR2 sequences are SNHLY and FYNNEI. Trimming left V 6 bases short and J 2 bases short, with 4 bases between. The CDR3 is made up of 11 amino acids. The CDR3 loop is CASSENYGYTF. In nucleotides, the CDR3 is TGTGCCAGCAGCGAAAACTATGGCTACACCTTC.

The chain couples TRBV10-1 to TRBJ1-1, with D unresolved. CDR1 and CDR2 from the germline V gene are WNHNN and SYGVQD (reference sequence). Trimming removed 2 bases from V and 4 bases from J, with 14 bases in between. The CDR3 is 15 amino acids. The CDR3 sequence is CASSERPRLGTEAFF. CDR3 DNA: TGCGCCAGCAGTGAGAGGCCGAGGCTGGGCACTGAAGCTTTCTTT.

The chain employs TRBV18 and TRBJ1-5; TRBD1 matches 9 bases. Germline CDR1 and CDR2: KGHSH and LQKENI. J was trimmed by 3 bases and V by 5 bases; bases with no gene match: 2. This CDR3 is 14 amino acids long. CDR3 in DNA: TGTGCCAGCTCAGGGACAGGGAACAATCAGCCCCAGCATTTT. Translating gives CASSGTGNNQPQHF.